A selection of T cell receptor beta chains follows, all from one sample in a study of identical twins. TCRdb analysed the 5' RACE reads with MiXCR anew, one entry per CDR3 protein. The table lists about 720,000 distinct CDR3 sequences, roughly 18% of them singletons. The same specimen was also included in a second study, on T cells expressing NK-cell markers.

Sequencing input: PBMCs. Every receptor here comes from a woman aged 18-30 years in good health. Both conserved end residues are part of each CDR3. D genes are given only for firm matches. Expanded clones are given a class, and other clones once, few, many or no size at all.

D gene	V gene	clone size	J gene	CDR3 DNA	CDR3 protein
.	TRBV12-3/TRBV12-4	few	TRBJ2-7	TGTGCCAGCAGTTTAGCAGGTGCCGCCTACGAGCAGTACTTC	CASSLAGAAYEQYF
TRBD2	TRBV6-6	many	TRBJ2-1	TGTGCCAGCAGTTCGCGGGGGGACAATGAGCAGTTCTTC	CASSSRGDNEQFF
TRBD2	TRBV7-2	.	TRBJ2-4	TGTGCCAGCAGCTTGCGGCCCGGGACTAGCTCGAACATTCAGTACTTC	CASSLRPGTSSNIQYF
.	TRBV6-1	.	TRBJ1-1	TGTGCCAGCAGTCCCCGAGCGGACATGAACACTGAAGCTTTCTTT	CASSPRADMNTEAFF
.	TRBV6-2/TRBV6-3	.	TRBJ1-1	TGTGCCAGCAGCGGAGAGAGAAGAGGGGAAGCTGAAGCTTTCTTT	CASSGERRGEAEAFF
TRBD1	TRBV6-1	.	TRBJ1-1	TGTGCCAGCAGCCTCCTCTCTTTAGATCGACAGGGGGGCCCCTCTGAAGCTTTCTTT	CASSLLSLDRQGGPSEAFF
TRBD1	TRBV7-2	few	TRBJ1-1	TGTGCCAGCAGCTACAGGGGGCCCACTGAAGCTTTCTTT	CASSYRGPTEAFF
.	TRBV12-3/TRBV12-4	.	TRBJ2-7	TGTGCCAGCAGTTTAGCGCTATTCTACGAGCAGTACTTC	CASSLALFYEQYF
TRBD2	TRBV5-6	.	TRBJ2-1	TGTGCCAGCAGCCCCGTCGCTAGCGGGGGGTTTTACAATGAGCAGTTCTTC	CASSPVASGGFYNEQFF
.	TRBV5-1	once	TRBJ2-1	TGCGCCAGCAGTCCCCTTGCGGGCCCGCGGTTCTTC	CASSPLAGPRFF
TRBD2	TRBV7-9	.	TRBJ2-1	TGTGCCAGCAGCTCGGGACTAGTCAGTGAGCAGTTCTTC	CASSSGLVSEQFF
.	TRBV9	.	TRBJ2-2	TGTGCCAGCAGCGACTCCAGCGGATCCACCGGGGAGCTGTTTTTT	CASSDSSGSTGELFF
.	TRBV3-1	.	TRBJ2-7	TGTGCCAGCAGTGTTTGGCGAGAGGGCTCGTACGAGCAGTACTTC	CASSVWREGSYEQYF
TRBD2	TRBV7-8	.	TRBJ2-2	TGTGCCAGCAGCTTTAGCGGGGGGTTGAACACCGGGGAGCTGTTTTTT	CASSFSGGLNTGELFF
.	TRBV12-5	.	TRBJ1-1	TGTGCTAGTGGTTTGGGAAGGACCCCGGCCCCTGAAGCTTTCTTT	CASGLGRTPAPEAFF
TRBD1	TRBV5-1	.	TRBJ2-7	TGCGCCAGCAGCTTGGCTTCCGGGACAGGTTACGAGCAGTACTTC	CASSLASGTGYEQYF
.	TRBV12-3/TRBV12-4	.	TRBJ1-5	TGTGCCAGCAGTTCAGGGGCGGGGCAGCCCCAGCATTTT	CASSSGAGQPQHF
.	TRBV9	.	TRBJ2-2	TGTGCCAGCAGCGTAGTCGGGGGCATCGGGGAGCTGTTTTTT	CASSVVGGIGELFF
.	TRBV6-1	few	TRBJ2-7	TGTGCCAGCAGTGAAAGTTGGCTTGACGAGCAGTACTTC	CASSESWLDEQYF
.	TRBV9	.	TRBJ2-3	TGTGCCAGCAGCGTAGACTTAGATGGGACAGATACGCAGTATTTT	CASSVDLDGTDTQYF
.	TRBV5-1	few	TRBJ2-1	TGCGCCAGCAGCCCCCTTAGTAGAGCGCAGTTCTTC	CASSPLSRAQFF
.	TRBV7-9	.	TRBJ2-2	TGTGCCAGCATCCGCTCAGGTCGACGGGGCGGGGAGCTGTTTTTT	CASIRSGRRGGELFF
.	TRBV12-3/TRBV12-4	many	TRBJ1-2	TGTGCCAGCAGTCTTTCGGACAGTGGTGGTGGGAACACCTTC	CASSLSDSGGGNTF
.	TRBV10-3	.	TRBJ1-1	TGTGCCATCAGTGTGGCGCGGAACACTGAAGCTTTCTTT	CAISVARNTEAFF
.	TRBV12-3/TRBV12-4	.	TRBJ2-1	TGTGCCAGCAGTTTTTGGTACAGTGAGCAGTTCTTC	CASSFWYSEQFF